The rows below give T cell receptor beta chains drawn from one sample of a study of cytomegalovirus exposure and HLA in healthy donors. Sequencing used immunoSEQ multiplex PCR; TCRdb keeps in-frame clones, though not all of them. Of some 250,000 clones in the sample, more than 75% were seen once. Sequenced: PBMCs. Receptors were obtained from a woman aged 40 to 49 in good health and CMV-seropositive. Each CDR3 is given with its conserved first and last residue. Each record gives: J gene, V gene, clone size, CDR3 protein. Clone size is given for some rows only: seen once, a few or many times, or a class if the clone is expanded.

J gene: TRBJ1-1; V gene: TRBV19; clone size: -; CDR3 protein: CASKRGRTEAFF
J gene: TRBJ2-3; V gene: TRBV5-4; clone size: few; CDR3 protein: CASSSLTSEADTQYF
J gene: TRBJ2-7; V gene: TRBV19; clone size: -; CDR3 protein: CASSMVQGWEQYF
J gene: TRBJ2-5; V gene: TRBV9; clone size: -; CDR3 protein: CASSGAGGLGETQYF
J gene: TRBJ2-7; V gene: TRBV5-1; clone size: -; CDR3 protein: CASSEGQEGSKQYF
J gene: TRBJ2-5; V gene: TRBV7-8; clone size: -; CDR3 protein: CASSLKGDREQETQYF
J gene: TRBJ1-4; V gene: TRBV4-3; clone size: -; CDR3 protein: CASSQDLPLLDRVNEKLFF
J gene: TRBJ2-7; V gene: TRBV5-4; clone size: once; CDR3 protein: CASSNTGTSPYEQYF
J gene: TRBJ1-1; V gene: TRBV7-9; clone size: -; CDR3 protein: CSSSFLLEAFF
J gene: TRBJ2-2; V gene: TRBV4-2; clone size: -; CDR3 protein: CASSQARSENTGELFF
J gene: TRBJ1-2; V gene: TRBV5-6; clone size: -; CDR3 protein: CASSPGRYGYTF
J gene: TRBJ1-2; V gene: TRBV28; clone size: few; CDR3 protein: CASTSGRFWDNYGYTF
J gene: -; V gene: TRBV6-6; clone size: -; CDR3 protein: CASRPPPGGRYEQYF
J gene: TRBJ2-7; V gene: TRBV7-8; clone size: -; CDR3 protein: CASSPISGRANQEQYF
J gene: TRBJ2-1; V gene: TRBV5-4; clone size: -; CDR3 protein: CASSLELLAGGPDEQFF
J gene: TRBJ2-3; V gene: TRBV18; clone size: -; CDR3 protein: CASSRNPSGRATSTDTQYF
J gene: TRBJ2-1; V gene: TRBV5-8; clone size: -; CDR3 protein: CASSSGLAGGYEQFF
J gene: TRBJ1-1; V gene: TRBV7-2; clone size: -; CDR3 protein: CASRLLDRVNTEAFF
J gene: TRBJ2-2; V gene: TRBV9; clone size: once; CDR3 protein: CASSTRTSDTGELFF
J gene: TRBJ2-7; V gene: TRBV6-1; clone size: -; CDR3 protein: CASSPGQSSYEQYF
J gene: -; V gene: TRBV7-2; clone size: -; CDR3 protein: CASSLGTIPEQYF
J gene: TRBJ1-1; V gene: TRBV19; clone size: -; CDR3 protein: CASSNGHPNTEAFF
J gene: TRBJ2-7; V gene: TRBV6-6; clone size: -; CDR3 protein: CASSYSRAGEQYF
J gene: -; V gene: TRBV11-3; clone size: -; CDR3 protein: CASRPSGAGYEQYF
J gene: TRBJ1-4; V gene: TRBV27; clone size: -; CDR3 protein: CASSTHRGGEKLFF
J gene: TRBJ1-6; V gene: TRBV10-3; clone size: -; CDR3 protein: CAIRQGDSPLHF
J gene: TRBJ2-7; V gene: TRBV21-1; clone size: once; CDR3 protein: CATPLQCPGTYEQYF
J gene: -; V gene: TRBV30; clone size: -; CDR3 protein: CAWSTSRVSTYEQYF